Detailed here is one TCR beta chain. Its cognate antigen has yet to be identified. No quality values exist for individual bases; no much larger clone is one base distant. This sample is drawn from a study of blood T cell repertoires in COVID-19 (dated by TCRdb to the early 2020s). In terms of the full investigation: Collaborator samples came from the United States, Italy and Spain and covered acute and convalescent phases of COVID-19. The samples were drawn from two sources: the first 160 participants of the ongoing ImmuneRACE study, and fewer than 1,500 subjects contributed by 6 global collaborators. The prospective study material was composed of cDNA or gDNA derived from T cells, B-cell-depleted T cells, or PBMCs. The repertoires were made available in a free public database intended to serve as a resource for research on the immune response to SARS-CoV-2. A de-identified subject ID, COVID-19 status, age in years and sex were almost always included in the sample metadata. Where available, HLA class I and class II types were obtained from metadata supplied by the sample provider rather than from assay-based typing. Deeply sampled blood TCRbeta repertoires from subjects exposed to, actively infected with, or recovered from COVID-19 were included in the dataset.

TCRbeta CDR3 regions were amplified from genomic DNA using the immunoSEQ Assay, a bias-controlled multiplex PCR. As for the original processing: Within the assay, amplification of reference gene primers was used to estimate how many nucleated cells each sample contained. Sequence reads were collapsed and filtered to measure the absolute abundance of every unique TCRbeta CDR3 rearrangement. For each sample, productive Simpson clonality was calculated by taking the square root of Simpson's diversity index across productive rearrangements. TCRdb obtained this table from immuneACCESS and retained in-frame rearrangements with V and J assigned. These tables miss some clones; where compared with another copy, unresolved V genes account for less than half of the shortfall, and the remainder is unexplained. D and trimming come from the DNA, and the V and J calls and clone size come from that table. The sample contains 100,000 or so clones, more than 75% of them found a single time. 2.1% of the sample rests with the top ten.

The collaborating institutions used their own protocols to collect whole blood in K2EDTA tubes. Collaborator samples were shipped for TCRbeta analysis as frozen whole blood, isolated PBMCs, or DNA extracted from either sample type. There are 12 amino acids in the CDR3, from cysteine to phenylalanine inclusive. The sequence is cut down to CDR3 DNA, 36 bases in frame from base 1. CDR1 and CDR2 are read off the germline V gene as MDHEN and SYDVKM. V is clipped by 2 bases and J by 7 bases, and the sequence between their germline boundaries is 6 bases long. Broad study findings and their caveats: The amount of clinical and demographic metadata varied by source and participant and was provided uncurated.

The sample consisted of peripheral blood. Here the chain combines TRBV28 and TRBJ1-5, and the D gene may be TRBD1, 5 bases matching. The clonotype originates from a human donor in a cohort sampled during active COVID-19. The DNA reads TGTGCCAGCAGTTTAGGGGGGCAGCCCCAGCATTTT. This sequence encodes CASSLGGQPQHF.